The rows below give T cell receptor beta chains drawn from one sample of a study of blood T cell repertoires in COVID-19. Using immunoSEQ multiplex PCR, the repertoire was profiled, and TCRdb retains in-frame clones only, with some absent. This table holds about 150,000 clones, around 82% found once. The sequenced sample was peripheral blood. Source of these receptors: a human donor with acute or convalescent COVID-19. The donor label of this sample is uncertain. Both conserved end residues are part of each CDR3. A D gene is named only where the DNA matches it firmly. The size field is filled for only some rows; it gives once, few, many or a size class.

j_call: TRBJ1-2
clone_size: NA
d_call: NA
v_call: TRBV7-2
cdr3_nt: TGTGCCAGCAGCTTAGTGTTGGAGGGCTACACCTTC
cdr3_aa: CASSLVLEGYTF

j_call: TRBJ2-1
clone_size: NA
d_call: TRBD2
v_call: TRBV19
cdr3_nt: TGTGCCAGTACCTCGAGATATCAGCGGGGGGGCCGGGATGAGCAGTTCTTC
cdr3_aa: CASTSRYQRGGRDEQFF

j_call: TRBJ1-1
clone_size: NA
d_call: NA
v_call: TRBV30
cdr3_nt: TGTGCCTGCGGGGGGACCACTGAAGCTTTCTTT
cdr3_aa: CACGGTTEAFF

j_call: TRBJ1-5
clone_size: once
d_call: NA
v_call: TRBV18
cdr3_nt: TGTGCCAGCTCACAGGCCTCAGGGGGCAATCAGCCCCAGCATTTT
cdr3_aa: CASSQASGGNQPQHF

j_call: TRBJ1-1
clone_size: once
d_call: NA
v_call: TRBV7-2
cdr3_nt: TGTGCCAGCAGCTTAGACCCCCCGGCTGAAGCTTTCTTT
cdr3_aa: CASSLDPPAEAFF

j_call: TRBJ1-2
clone_size: NA
d_call: TRBD1
v_call: TRBV6-5
cdr3_nt: TGTGCCAGCAGGGCACAGGGGAGGTATGGCTACACCTTC
cdr3_aa: CASRAQGRYGYTF

j_call: TRBJ2-7
clone_size: NA
d_call: TRBD1
v_call: TRBV5-5
cdr3_nt: TGTGCCAGCAGCTGGGACCGGGACAGCGAGTACTTC
cdr3_aa: CASSWDRDSEYF

j_call: TRBJ2-1
clone_size: NA
d_call: NA
v_call: TRBV12-3/TRBV12-4
cdr3_nt: TGTGCCAGCAGTCTGCTAGCGAACAATGAGCAGTTCTTC
cdr3_aa: CASSLLANNEQFF

j_call: TRBJ1-2
clone_size: few
d_call: NA
v_call: TRBV21-1
cdr3_nt: TGTGCCAGCAGCAAACAGGGCAAAGGCTACACCTTC
cdr3_aa: CASSKQGKGYTF

j_call: TRBJ2-5
clone_size: once
d_call: TRBD2
v_call: TRBV19
cdr3_nt: TGTGCCAGTAGTTTGCGGGGACTAGCGGGGGGGATCCAAGAGACCCAGTACTTC
cdr3_aa: CASSLRGLAGGIQETQYF

j_call: TRBJ2-7
clone_size: NA
d_call: NA
v_call: TRBV18
cdr3_nt: TGTGCCAGCTCACCACCGGAGAGCTCCTACGAGCAGTACTTC
cdr3_aa: CASSPPESSYEQYF

j_call: TRBJ2-7
clone_size: NA
d_call: NA
v_call: TRBV7-9
cdr3_nt: TGTGCCAGCAGCTTCCGTCTAGGCGGCCCCTACGAGCAGTACTTC
cdr3_aa: CASSFRLGGPYEQYF

j_call: TRBJ1-5
clone_size: NA
d_call: TRBD1
v_call: TRBV7-2
cdr3_nt: TGTGCCAGCAGCTTGACAGGGGCACAGCATTTT
cdr3_aa: CASSLTGAQHF

j_call: TRBJ1-4
clone_size: NA
d_call: NA
v_call: TRBV4-1
cdr3_nt: TGCGCCAGCAGTCTGGCCCTTGGCGAAAAACTGTTTTTT
cdr3_aa: CASSLALGEKLFF

j_call: TRBJ1-1
clone_size: NA
d_call: NA
v_call: TRBV18
cdr3_nt: TGTGCCAGCTCACCGACTTTTGGTCTCACTGAAGCTTTCTTT
cdr3_aa: CASSPTFGLTEAFF

j_call: TRBJ2-1
clone_size: once
d_call: NA
v_call: TRBV5-1
cdr3_nt: TGCGCCAGCACCTCAAAGGGGGTTGAGAATAATGAGCAGTTCTTC
cdr3_aa: CASTSKGVENNEQFF

j_call: TRBJ1-2
clone_size: NA
d_call: NA
v_call: TRBV2
cdr3_nt: TGTGCCAGCATAGGGAGTTTCTATGGCTACACCTTC
cdr3_aa: CASIGSFYGYTF

j_call: TRBJ2-1
clone_size: NA
d_call: TRBD2
v_call: TRBV15
cdr3_nt: TGTGCCACCAGCTGGACTAGCGGGGGGCGAGGATACAATGAGCAGTTCTTC
cdr3_aa: CATSWTSGGRGYNEQFF

j_call: TRBJ1-1
clone_size: NA
d_call: NA
v_call: TRBV28
cdr3_nt: TGTGCCAGCAGTTTCGGGGGACTGAACACTGAAGCTTTCTTT
cdr3_aa: CASSFGGLNTEAFF

j_call: TRBJ2-1
clone_size: NA
d_call: TRBD2
v_call: TRBV6-6
cdr3_nt: TGTGCCAGCAGCCGATCGGCCGGGACTAAAGACAATGAGCAGTTCTTC
cdr3_aa: CASSRSAGTKDNEQFF

j_call: TRBJ1-2
clone_size: NA
d_call: TRBD1
v_call: TRBV4-2
cdr3_nt: TGTGCCAGCAGCCAAGTGACAGGGGGGGGATATGGCTACACCTTC
cdr3_aa: CASSQVTGGGYGYTF

j_call: TRBJ1-2
clone_size: NA
d_call: NA
v_call: TRBV19
cdr3_nt: TGTGCCAGTACCCCCCGCGGGGGTAAGTCGGGCTACACCTTC
cdr3_aa: CASTPRGGKSGYTF

j_call: TRBJ1-2
clone_size: NA
d_call: NA
v_call: TRBV5-8
cdr3_nt: TGTGCCAGCAGCTTGTGGCTGGGTGGGAGCGAGGGCTACACCTTC
cdr3_aa: CASSLWLGGSEGYTF

j_call: TRBJ2-7
clone_size: NA
d_call: TRBD2
v_call: TRBV2
cdr3_nt: TGTGCCAGCGTACTAGCGGGGACCTACGAGCAGTACTTC
cdr3_aa: CASVLAGTYEQYF

j_call: TRBJ2-4
clone_size: NA
d_call: NA
v_call: TRBV4-1
cdr3_nt: TGCGCCAGCAGCCAACGGAGCAACCTAGCCAAAAACATTCAGTACTTC
cdr3_aa: CASSQRSNLAKNIQYF

j_call: TRBJ1-3
clone_size: NA
d_call: NA
v_call: TRBV5-1
cdr3_nt: TGCGCCAGCAGCTTGTCCCTGCAGGGCTTCGCCGGAAACACCATATATTTT
cdr3_aa: CASSLSLQGFAGNTIYF

j_call: TRBJ1-1
clone_size: NA
d_call: NA
v_call: TRBV19
cdr3_nt: TGTGCCAGTAGTATAGGGACAGTGAACACTGAAGCTTTCTTT
cdr3_aa: CASSIGTVNTEAFF

j_call: TRBJ1-2
clone_size: NA
d_call: NA
v_call: TRBV6-5
cdr3_nt: TGTGCCAGCAGTTATGACATGACTAATGGCTACACCTTC
cdr3_aa: CASSYDMTNGYTF

j_call: TRBJ1-1
clone_size: NA
d_call: NA
v_call: TRBV29-1
cdr3_nt: TGCAGCGTGCAGGGAAGGAGCACTGAAGCTTTCTTT
cdr3_aa: CSVQGRSTEAFF

j_call: TRBJ2-1
clone_size: NA
d_call: NA
v_call: TRBV5-1
cdr3_nt: TGCGCCAGCAGCCCGTGGGGCAGGGAAGGTGAGCAGTTCTTC
cdr3_aa: CASSPWGREGEQFF

j_call: TRBJ2-1
clone_size: few
d_call: NA
v_call: TRBV11-2
cdr3_nt: TGTGCCAGCAGCCTGGGAGGGGGAGGTGAGCAGTTCTTC
cdr3_aa: CASSLGGGGEQFF

j_call: TRBJ2-3
clone_size: once
d_call: TRBD2
v_call: TRBV9
cdr3_nt: TGTGCCAGCAGCGTAGGCGGGGGGGATACGCAGTATTTT
cdr3_aa: CASSVGGGDTQYF

j_call: TRBJ2-1
clone_size: NA
d_call: NA
v_call: TRBV5-6
cdr3_nt: TGTGCCAGCAGCTTGGCCGTACAGTACAATGAGCAGTTCTTC
cdr3_aa: CASSLAVQYNEQFF

j_call: TRBJ1-1
clone_size: NA
d_call: NA
v_call: TRBV19
cdr3_nt: TGTGCCAGTAGTCCCCTAACTCGTTCCCGTGGCACTGAAGCTTTCTTT
cdr3_aa: CASSPLTRSRGTEAFF